This record looks at one TCR beta chain sequence and its context. In its sample, this clonotype was seen a few times. What this receptor recognizes is not known. No base quality values were provided; no much bigger clone lies one nucleotide off. The germline V and J ends show losses of 7 bases and 5 bases respectively, and no gene match explains 8 bases of the junction. Spanning cysteine to phenylalanine, the CDR3 consists of 14 amino acids. Of all the DNA, just the CDR3 is kept, 42 bases in frame from base 1. From a lookup of the germline V gene, CDR1 and CDR2 are MDHEN and SYDVKM. This specimen belongs to a study of response to subunit inactivated influenza vaccine (dated by TCRdb to the late 2010s). Notes on the research overall: Deep quantitative T cell receptor repertoire profiling was used in the study to track responses to a trivalent subunit inactivated influenza vaccine. Overall study outcomes, separate from this receptor: It was suggested by the authors that each seasonal influenza vaccination may recruit only a limited number of new T cells.

The method behind the library was RT-PCR. Sequenced on an Illumina HiSeq 2500. TCRdb handled the public reads itself, with Q25 trimming in fastp and clone calling in MiXCR, and kept productive beta chains. Entries that share a CDR3 protein sequence are merged under the most common genes and DNA. Here the sample has a few hundred thousand distinct CDR3 sequences; around 13% occur a single time. Together, the top ten hold approximately 10% of the sample. The source of this sequence is a man aged 50 to 60 who received an inactivated influenza vaccine. Donor details come from another sample of the same person, matched by shared clones. The specimen was PBMCs from blood, collected roughly 13 days after vaccination. Recombination linked TRBV28 to TRBJ1-1; 9 middle bases align to TRBD1. The base sequence is TGTGCCAGCAAATCGGGACAGGGATTAACTGAAGCTTTCTTT. It codes for CASKSGQGLTEAFF.